These 20 T cell receptor beta chains came from one sample sequenced in a study of blood T cells in healthy people across ages (dated by TCRdb to the mid-2010s). The library came from 5' RACE. The instrument was an Illumina HiSeq 2500. A second PCR of roughly 7 to 11 cycles was run with a J-beta primer mix and a sample-barcoded 5' primer. TCRdb applied fastp at Q25 and MiXCR to the public reads, then kept only in-frame beta chains. CDR3 protein duplicates are merged, each entry listing the most common genes and DNA. The sample includes fewer than 900,000 distinct CDR3 sequences, with 49% observed a single time. In total, the top ten clones hold roughly 34% of the sample. Sequenced sample: blood. These receptor sequences come from a woman aged 55-75 years in good health.

The V gene is TRBV20-1, the J gene TRBJ2-4; D unclear. The better agreement between TRBJ2-7 and the DNA end casts doubt on the J call. CDR1 is DFQATT, CDR2 SNEGSKA, per germline (reference sequence). The CDR3 has 12 amino acids. CDR3: CSAMTIGHEQYF. In DNA, the CDR3 is TGCAGTGCTATGACCATAGGTCACGAGCAGTACTTC.

V is TRBV20-1 and J is TRBJ2-5, with TRBD2 identical over 10 bases. V was pared by 2 bases and J by 11 bases, with 8 bases of the junction left unmatched. Germline loops: CDR1 DFQATT, CDR2 SNEGSKA (reference sequence). This CDR3 spans 13 amino acids. CDR3 bases: TGCAGTGCTAGAACTAGCGGGGTGGGAGAGCAGTACTTC. Translation: CSARTSGVGEQYF.

The rearrangement uses TRBV30 and TRBJ1-1; 8 positions agree with TRBD1. The CDR3 is 13 amino acids. The germline V gene encodes CDR1 GTSNPN and CDR2 SVGIG (reference sequence). J gave up 0 bases and V 5 bases, and 2 bases lay outside the gene matches. The CDR3 coding sequence is TGTGCCTGGGTGACAGGGGTGAACACTGAAGCTTTCTTT. Translated, it gives CAWVTGVNTEAFF.

This clonotype occurred a few times. The rearrangement links TRBV12-3 or TRBV12-4 to TRBJ2-1, with 10 bases lining up with TRBD2. V dropped 4 bases and J dropped 3; count of bases not matched to a gene: 6. The CDR3 spans 16 residues. CDR3 coding DNA: TGTGCCAGCAGTTCAGAAGCGGGAGGGCGCTACAATGAGCAGTTCTTC. Its protein is CASSSEAGGRYNEQFF.

Written as DNA, the CDR3 is TGTGCCAGCAGCCCTCGACAGCTTTATGGCTACACCTTC. Its translation is CASSPRQLYGYTF. V usage is TRBV9 and J usage is TRBJ1-2; D possibly corresponds to TRBD1 (5 bases). The CDR3 totals 13 residues. Germline V gene lookup returns CDR1 SGDLS and CDR2 YYNGEE. V was trimmed by 4 bases and J by 5 bases, leaving 12 bases between them.

The chain has TRBV30 and TRBJ2-7; 7 bases fit TRBD1. Germline-derived CDR1 and CDR2 are GTSNPN and SVGIG (reference sequence). The CDR3 covers 15 residues. V trimming: 0 bases; J trimming: 2 bases; junction bases outside the gene matches: 7. The CDR3, as DNA: TGTGCCTGGAGTGTGAGGGGGCGCCTGACCTACGAGCAGTACTTC. Translating gives CAWSVRGRLTYEQYF.

This clonotype turned up a few times. V and J are TRBV9 and TRBJ2-7, with 8 bases aligning to TRBD1. The V gene end was trimmed by 4 bases and the J gene end by 2 bases; junction bases not matched to a gene: 8. The CDR3 has 15 residues. Germline CDR1 and CDR2: SGDLS and YYNGEE. In nucleotides, the CDR3 is TGTGCCAGCAGCCCGGCCGGACAGGGACCCTACGAGCAGTACTTC. This codes for CASSPAGQGPYEQYF. Complete variable domain (other parts from reference TRBV9 and TRBJ2-7): DSGVTQTPKHLITATGQRVTLRCSPRSGDLSVYWYQQSLDQGLQFLIQYYNGEERAKGNILERFSAQQFPDLHSELNLSSLELGDSALYFCASSPAGQGPYEQYFGPGTRLTVT.

This chain joins TRBV27 and TRBJ1-1; D unclear. The V end lost 3 bases, the J end lost 7 bases, and 9 bases lay between the germline ends. This CDR3 contains 12 residues. CDR1 is MNHEY and CDR2 is SMNVEV in the germline V gene (reference sequence). The CDR3 region has the DNA TGTGCCAGCAGTTTTCGGGCTGGTGAAGCTTTCTTT. This gives the protein CASSFRAGEAFF.

V is TRBV28 and J is TRBJ1-2, with TRBD1 identical over 8 bases. CDR3 size: 14 residues. Germline V lookup: CDR1 MDHEN, CDR2 SYDVKM. With 3 bases clipped from V and 6 bases from J, the junction kept 6 bases outside the gene matches. DNA for the CDR3: TGTGCCAGCAGTTTTGTTGGACAGGGTAATGGCTACACCTTC. Translation gives CASSFVGQGNGYTF.

This clonotype was seen a few times. The V call is TRBV6-1, the J call TRBJ2-7, with TRBD2 as a possible D gene (5 bases). The CDR3 is 14 amino acids. Trimming stripped 4 bases from V and 3 bases from J, with 13 bases between. Germline-derived CDR1 and CDR2 are MNHNS and SASEGT. The CDR3 spells CASSAGIGNYEQYF. The DNA of the CDR3 is TGTGCCAGCAGTGCCGGGATCGGAAACTACGAGCAGTACTTC.

The rearrangement uses TRBV20-1 and TRBJ1-2; 7 bases map to TRBD1. Germline assignment: CDR1 DFQATT and CDR2 SNEGSKA (reference sequence). The CDR3 extends over 13 amino acids. Losses at the gene ends were 4 bases for V and 8 bases for J; bases not matched to a gene: 10. CDR3 loop: CSATDRVRSGYTF. Here the CDR3 DNA reads TGCAGTGCTACCGACAGGGTTAGGTCGGGCTACACCTTC.

The genes are TRBV2 and TRBJ1-1; D is perhaps TRBD1 (6 bases). The V and J ends lost 5 bases and 6 bases respectively, with 10 bases between them. This CDR3 has 12 amino acids. CDR1 is SNHLY, CDR2 FYNNEI, per germline. This CDR3 reads CASSLQGPEAFF. In nucleotides, the CDR3 is TGTGCCAGCAGTTTACAGGGACCTGAAGCTTTCTTT.

The chain recombines TRBV7-9 with TRBJ2-1; TRBD2 matches at 7 bases. J gave up 1 base and V 1 base, and 7 bases lay outside the gene matches. This CDR3 is 17 amino acids long. The germline V gene has CDR1 SEHNR and CDR2 FQNEAQ (reference sequence). CDR3 protein: CASSLDSTSRSYNEQFF. DNA of the CDR3: TGTGCCAGCAGCTTAGATTCGACTAGCAGATCCTACAATGAGCAGTTCTTC. Supplemented by reference TRBV7-9 and TRBJ2-1, the full variable domain reads DTGVSQNPRHKITKRGQNVTFRCDPISEHNRLYWYRQTLGQGPEFLTYFQNEAQLEKSRLLSDRFSAERPKGSFSTLEIQRTEQGDSAMYLCASSLDSTSRSYNEQFFGPGTRLTVL.

This clonotype has a handful of counts. This rearrangement joins TRBV10-3 to TRBJ2-7; TRBD1 aligns across 7 bases. The CDR3 is 14 amino acids. Per germline, CDR1 ENHRY and CDR2 SYGVKD. The J segment lost 1 base and the V segment lost 6 bases, leaving 6 bases of the junction unmatched. The CDR3 DNA sequence: TGTGCCATCAGACGGGACAGCACTTCCTACGAGCAGTACTTC. Translation: CAIRRDSTSYEQYF.

The chain links TRBV3-1 to TRBJ1-1; D might be TRBD1 (5 bases). Looked up from germline, CDR1 is LGHDT and CDR2 is YNNKEL (reference sequence). V lost 0 bases and J 5 bases, leaving 10 bases between the germline ends. This CDR3 region has 14 residues. As DNA, the CDR3 is TGTGCCAGCAGCCAAGATTACGGGGGGACTGAAGCTTTCTTT. Translation: CASSQDYGGTEAFF.

In its sample, this clonotype was seen a few times. The V and J genes are TRBV7-9 and TRBJ2-7; 8 bases align to TRBD1. The germline gives CDR1 SEHNR, CDR2 FQNEAQ (reference sequence). The CDR3 consists of 15 residues. The V segment lost 4 bases and the J segment 3 bases; nucleotides outside the gene matches: 8. The CDR3 bases are TGTGCCAGCAGCTCTCCTTGGACAGGGCACTACGAGCAGTACTTC. It codes for CASSSPWTGHYEQYF.

The CDR3 DNA sequence: TGTGCCAGCAGCCGGCAACTAGGAGTTAGGAACGAGCAGTACTTC. It is translated as CASSRQLGVRNEQYF. The genes are TRBV28 and TRBJ2-5, with a possible D match to TRBD2 (5 bases). The end of the DNA aligns better with TRBJ2-7, so the J call may be wrong. Germline CDR1 reads MDHEN; CDR2 reads SYDVKM. CDR3 length: 15 residues.

This clonotype came up a few times. The chain recombines TRBV7-2 with TRBJ2-7; D gene ambiguous. V was cut by 5 bases and J by 7 bases, with 18 bases left in between. The germline CDR1 and CDR2 sequences are SGHTA and FQGNSA. CDR3 length: 14 residues. CDR3 nucleotide sequence: TGTGCCAGCAGCCCCGAGGTGGCTACCTCAGAGCAGTACTTC. Its protein product is CASSPEVATSEQYF.

V gene TRBV10-3 combines with J gene TRBJ2-7; 7 bases fit TRBD1. J lost 1 base, V lost 2 bases, and 8 bases had no gene match. The CDR3 runs 16 residues. Germline loops: CDR1 ENHRY, CDR2 SYGVKD. CDR3 DNA sequence: TGTGCCATCAGTGAGAAACCCGGGACAGCATCCTACGAGCAGTACTTC. Protein: CAISEKPGTASYEQYF.

The chain has TRBV20-1 and TRBJ2-5; no definite D call. V lost 0 bases to trimming and J lost 1 base, with 9 bases between them. Germline CDR1 DFQATT, CDR2 SNEGSKA (reference sequence). CDR3 length: 14 residues. The CDR3 protein is CSAREGNTQETQYF. Written as DNA, the CDR3 is TGCAGTGCTAGAGAGGGCAACACCCAAGAGACCCAGTACTTC.